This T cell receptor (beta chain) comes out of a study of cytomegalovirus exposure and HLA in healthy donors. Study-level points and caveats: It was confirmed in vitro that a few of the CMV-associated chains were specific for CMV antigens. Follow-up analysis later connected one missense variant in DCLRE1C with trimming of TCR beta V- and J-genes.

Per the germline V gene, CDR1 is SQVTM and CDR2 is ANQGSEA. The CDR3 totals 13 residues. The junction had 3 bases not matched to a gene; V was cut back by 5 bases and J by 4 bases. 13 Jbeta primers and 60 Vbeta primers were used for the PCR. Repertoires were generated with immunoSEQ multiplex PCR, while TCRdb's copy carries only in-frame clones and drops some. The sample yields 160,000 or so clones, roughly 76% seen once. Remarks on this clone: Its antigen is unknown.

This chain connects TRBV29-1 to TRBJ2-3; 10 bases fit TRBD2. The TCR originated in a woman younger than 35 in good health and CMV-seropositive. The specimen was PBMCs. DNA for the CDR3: TGCAGCGTTAGGGGACTAGCGCCAGATACGCAGTATTTT. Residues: CSVRGLAPDTQYF.